This T cell receptor (beta chain) was sequenced during a study of control samples from healthy donors and cancer patients. Germline CDR1 SGHNT, CDR2 YYREEE (reference sequence). This CDR3 region has 17 residues. V was pared by 0 bases and J by 4 bases, with 19 bases between. Sequenced by immunoSEQ multiplex PCR; TCRdb stores in-frame clones only, minus some. The sample holds 120,000 or so clones; 93% are singletons and the top ten take more than 1.5%. This TCR came from a man aged 45-65 years with head and neck cancer. Sample: PBMCs. The chain combines TRBV5-4 with TRBJ1-2; weak D call: TRBD1 (6 bases). Written as DNA, the CDR3 is TGTGCCAGCAGCTTGGATCGTCGAGGACAGCACCTCTATGGCTACACCTTC. Translating it yields CASSLDRRGQHLYGYTF. Together with reference TRBV5-4 and TRBJ1-2, the CDR3 gives the full variable domain: ETGVTQSPTHLIKTRGQQVTLRCSSQSGHNTVSWYQQALGQGPQFIFQYYREEENGRGNFPPRFSGLQFPNYSSELNVNALELDDSALYLCASSLDRRGQHLYGYTFGSGTRLTVV.